This T cell receptor beta chain was documented in a study of CD8+ T cells in alopecia areata. Study information: At a dose of 5 to 10 mg twice daily, oral tofacitinib was given to treated patients.

Trimming shortened V by 0 bases and J by 7 bases, and 18 bases separated the two germline ends. CDR1 is MNHEY, CDR2 SVGAGI, per germline. CDR3 length: 16 residues. Regarding treatment: oral pan-JAK inhibitor, 5-10 mg twice daily. Sequencing templates came from extracted RNA that was reverse transcribed into cDNA. Only in-frame clones appear in the TCRdb table, and some are missing; sequencing was by immunoSEQ multiplex PCR. The sample has approximately 220,000 clones, roughly two fifths seen once. This sequence was found in a human donor with alopecia areata. This rearrangement joins TRBV6-5 to TRBJ1-2; maybe TRBD1 (6 bases). Source: CD4+ T cells sorted from blood, taken between weeks 30 and 35, from a patient treated with tofacitinib. The CDR3 sequence is CASSYSLPTGSSGYTF. The CDR3 DNA is TGTGCCAGCAGTTACTCGTTACCCACAGGGTCCTCTGGCTACACCTTC.